The entry below gives a single T cell receptor (beta chain) sequence along with its context. The sample is drawn from a study of T-cell reconstitution after alpha-beta-depleted transplantation in children. CDR3 length equals 14 residues. CDR1 is MNHEY, CDR2 SMNVEV, per germline (reference sequence). V lost 4 bases to trimming and J lost 7 bases, with 13 bases between them. Preparation of the TCRbeta library involved a method that used unique molecular identifiers. A single record per CDR3 protein comes from TCRdb applying MiXCR to the PCR reads. The repertoire holds 250,000 to 350,000 distinct CDR3 sequences, 20% to 30% seen once, with around 9.9% in the top ten.

This clonotype was sampled from a male patient younger than 18 who had a stem cell transplant for acute lymphoblastic leukemia, so the T cells may come from the graft donor. The input for sequencing was PBMCs, mostly from graft donor cells, taken 180 days after TCRalphabeta/CD19-depleted stem cell transplant. The chain joins TRBV27 to TRBJ1-4; D not resolved. CDR3 coding DNA: TGTGCCAGCAGTTCCTTTTTTGGAAGTGAAAAACTGTTTTTT. Translating it yields CASSSFFGSEKLFF.